This TCR beta chain came from a study of T-cell memory formation after mild COVID-19. The CDR3 loop spans 13 amino acids. The ends were cut back, 5 bases at V and 7 bases at J, with 15 bases in the middle. Germline CDR1 reads SGHTA; CDR2 reads FQGNSA. One entry per CDR3 protein results from TCRdb running MiXCR on the 5' RACE reads. The data contain approximately 230,000 distinct CDR3 sequences, about a sixth of them singletons. The chain uses TRBV7-2 and TRBJ2-7; tentatively, D is TRBD2 (5 bases). Source material: PBMCs or a T cell subset sorted from them (not recorded which). This TCR was sampled from a young man who had mild COVID-19 (a few samples of this study predate the infection). Cell type and time point are not known. CDR3 in amino acids: CASSAMRSGEQYF. The CDR3 DNA sequence: TGTGCCAGCAGCGCCATGAGGTCGGGAGAGCAGTACTTC.